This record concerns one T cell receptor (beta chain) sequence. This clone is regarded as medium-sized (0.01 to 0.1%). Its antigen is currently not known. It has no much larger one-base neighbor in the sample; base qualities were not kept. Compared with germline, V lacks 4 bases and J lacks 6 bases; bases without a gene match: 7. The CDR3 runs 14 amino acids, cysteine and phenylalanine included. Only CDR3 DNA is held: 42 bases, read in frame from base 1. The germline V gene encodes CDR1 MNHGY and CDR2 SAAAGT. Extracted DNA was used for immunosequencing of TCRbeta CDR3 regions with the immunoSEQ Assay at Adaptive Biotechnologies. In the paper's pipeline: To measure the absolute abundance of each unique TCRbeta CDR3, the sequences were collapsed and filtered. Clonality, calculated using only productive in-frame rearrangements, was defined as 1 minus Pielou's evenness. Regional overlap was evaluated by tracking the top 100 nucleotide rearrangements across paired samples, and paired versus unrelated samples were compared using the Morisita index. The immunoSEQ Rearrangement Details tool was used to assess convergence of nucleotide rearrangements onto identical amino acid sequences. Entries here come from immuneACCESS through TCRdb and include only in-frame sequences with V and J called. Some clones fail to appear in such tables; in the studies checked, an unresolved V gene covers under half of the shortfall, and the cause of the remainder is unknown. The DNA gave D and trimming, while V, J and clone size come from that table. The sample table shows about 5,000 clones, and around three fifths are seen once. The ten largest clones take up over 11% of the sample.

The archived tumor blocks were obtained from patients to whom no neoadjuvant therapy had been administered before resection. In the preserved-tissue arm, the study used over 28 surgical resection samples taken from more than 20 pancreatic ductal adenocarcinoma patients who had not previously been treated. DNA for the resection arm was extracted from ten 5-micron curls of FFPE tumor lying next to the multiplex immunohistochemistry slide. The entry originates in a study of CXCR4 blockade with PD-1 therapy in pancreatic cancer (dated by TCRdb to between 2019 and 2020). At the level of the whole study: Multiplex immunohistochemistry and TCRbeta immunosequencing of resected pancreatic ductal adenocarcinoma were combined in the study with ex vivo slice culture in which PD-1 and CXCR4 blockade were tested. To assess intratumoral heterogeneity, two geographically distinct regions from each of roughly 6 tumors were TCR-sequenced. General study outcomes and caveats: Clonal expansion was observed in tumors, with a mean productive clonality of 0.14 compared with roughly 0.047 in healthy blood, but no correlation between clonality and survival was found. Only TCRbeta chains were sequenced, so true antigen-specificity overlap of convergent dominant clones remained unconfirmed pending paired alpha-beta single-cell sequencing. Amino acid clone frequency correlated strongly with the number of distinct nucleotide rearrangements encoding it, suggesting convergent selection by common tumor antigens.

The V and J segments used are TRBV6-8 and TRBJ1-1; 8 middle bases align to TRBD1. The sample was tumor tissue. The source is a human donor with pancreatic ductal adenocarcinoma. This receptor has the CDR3 CASSSGGGRPEAFF. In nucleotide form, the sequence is TGTGCCAGCAGTTCAGGGGGCGGGAGACCTGAAGCTTTCTTT.